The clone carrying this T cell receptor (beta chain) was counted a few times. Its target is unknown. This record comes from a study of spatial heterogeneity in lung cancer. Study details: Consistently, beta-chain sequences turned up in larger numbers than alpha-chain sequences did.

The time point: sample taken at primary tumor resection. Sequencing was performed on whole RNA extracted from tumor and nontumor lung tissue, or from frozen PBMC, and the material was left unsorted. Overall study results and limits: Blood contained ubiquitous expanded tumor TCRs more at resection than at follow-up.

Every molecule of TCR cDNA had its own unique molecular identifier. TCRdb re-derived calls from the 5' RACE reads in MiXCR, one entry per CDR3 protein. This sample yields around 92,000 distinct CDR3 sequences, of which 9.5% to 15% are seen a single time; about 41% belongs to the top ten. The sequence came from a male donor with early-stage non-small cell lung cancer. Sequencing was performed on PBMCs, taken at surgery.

As DNA, the CDR3 is TGCGCCAGCAGCCCGGGACAGGAGCCCTACGAGCAGTACTTC. Translated, it gives CASSPGQEPYEQYF. The chain joins TRBV4-3 to TRBJ2-7; TRBD1 matches 8 bases. From germline, CDR1 is LGHNA and CDR2 YSLEER. Losses at the gene ends were 4 bases for V and 2 bases for J; bases not matched to a gene: 4. CDR3 size: 14 residues.